The 21 T cell receptor beta chains presented below share a single source sample, sequenced in a study of blood T cell repertoires in COVID-19. Generated by immunoSEQ multiplex PCR, the TCRdb table keeps only in-frame clones and is missing some. The table has over 600,000 clones, 75% to 90% seen once. The material sequenced was peripheral blood. The receptors stem from a woman aged 18-29 years with acute or convalescent COVID-19.

The chain joins TRBV6-4 to TRBJ2-6; maybe TRBD1 (5 bases). This CDR3 spans 16 amino acids. CDR1 and CDR2 (germline): MRHNA, SNTAGT. The V end was cut by 0 bases, the J end by 3 bases, with 9 bases between. The CDR3, as DNA: TGTGCCAGCAGTGACTCGGGCAGGGATGGGGCCAACGTCCTGACTTTC. Encoded protein: CASSDSGRDGANVLTF.

This rearrangement joins TRBV7-3 to TRBJ2-6, with D tentatively TRBD2 (5 bases). Germline V gives CDR1 SGHTA, CDR2 FQGTGA. The V gene lost 5 bases and the J gene lost 0 bases, with 17 bases spanning the gap. The CDR3 has 18 amino acids. As DNA, the CDR3 is TGTGCCAGCAGCACACAGCAAGGGAGCAGCTCTGGGGCCAACGTCCTGACTTTC. Amino acids: CASSTQQGSSSGANVLTF.

This chain uses TRBV15 with TRBJ2-3; D not resolved. From germline, CDR1 is LNHNV and CDR2 YYDKDF (reference sequence). The CDR3 runs to 16 residues. V shed 8 bases and J shed 1 base, with 19 bases lying between them. Written as DNA, the CDR3 is TGTGCCACCGACGAGAGGTTGCCTCGGCGCACAGATACGCAGTATTTT. Encoded protein: CATDERLPRRTDTQYF. The complete variable domain, with remaining parts taken from reference TRBV15 and TRBJ2-3, reads DAMVIQNPRYQVTQFGKPVTLSCSQTLNHNVMYWYQQKSSQAPKLLFHYYDKDFNNEADTPDNFQSRRPNTSFCFLDIRSPGLGDTAMYLCATDERLPRRTDTQYFGPGTRLTVL.

The chain joins TRBV21-1 to TRBJ2-5; TRBD2, as called in the table, went unchecked against the DNA. TRBV21-1 is termed a pseudogene. The CDR3 is made up of 13 amino acids. Here the CDR3 DNA reads TGTGCCAGCAGCAAAGGGTGCTTGAGGACCCAGTACTTC. The encoded protein is CASSKGCLRTQYF.

The chain couples TRBV9 to TRBJ2-7; 12 nucleotides match TRBD1. CDR1 and CDR2 (germline): SGDLS, YYNGEE. The CDR3 contains 15 residues. Trimming removed 2 bases from V and 7 bases from J; junction bases left unmatched: 7. This CDR3 reads CASSVTGQGAGEQYF. DNA of the CDR3: TGTGCCAGCAGCGTGACGGGACAGGGGGCCGGAGAGCAGTACTTC.

V usage is TRBV2 and J usage is TRBJ1-1; the D gene is possibly TRBD1 (5 bases). With 8 bases removed from V and 4 bases from J, the gap between germline ends came to 17 bases. Per the germline V gene, CDR1 is SNHLY and CDR2 is FYNNEI. There are 14 residues in the CDR3. The CDR3 reads CASCDDRAITEAFF. DNA of the CDR3: TGTGCCAGCTGCGATGACAGAGCCATCACTGAAGCTTTCTTT.

The rearrangement uses TRBV7-6 and TRBJ1-2; D is ambiguous. There are 13 residues in the CDR3. The germline V gene encodes CDR1 SGHVS and CDR2 FNYEAQ. The V gene lost 1 base and the J gene lost 2 bases, with 5 bases spanning the gap. This chain's CDR3 is CASSLGQNYGYTF. The CDR3 region has the DNA TGTGCCAGCAGCTTAGGACAAAACTATGGCTACACCTTC.

This clone appeared a single time. The chain couples TRBV9 to TRBJ2-5; D might be TRBD2 (6 bases). Germline V gene sequence: CDR1 SGDLS, CDR2 YYNGEE. The CDR3 runs to 15 residues. V lost 6 bases to trimming and J lost 4 bases, with 19 bases between them. The CDR3 region is CASTLGGTEGETQYF. The CDR3 nucleotides read TGTGCCAGCACGCTGGGGGGAACCGAAGGAGAGACCCAGTACTTC.

The V gene is TRBV5-1, the J gene TRBJ2-2, with D possibly matching TRBD2 (5 bases). The CDR3 consists of 15 residues. Trimming cost V 0 bases and J 10 bases, with 16 bases left between them. Germline V CDR1 and CDR2: SGHRS, YFSETQ. The DNA of the CDR3 is TGCGCCAGCAGCTTGGAGCCCCCGGGGAGAATGGAGCTGTTTTTT. Translating gives CASSLEPPGRMELFF.

This clone was found once. This chain connects TRBV4-1 to TRBJ1-6; 8 nucleotides match TRBD1. Per the germline V gene, CDR1 is MGHRA and CDR2 is YSYEKL. The junction had 6 bases not matched to a gene; V was cut back by 3 bases and J by 2 bases. The CDR3 is made up of 17 amino acids. In nucleotides, the CDR3 is TGCGCCAGCAGCCATGTCCAGGGGGCCCCCTATAATTCACCCCTCCACTTT. Translating it yields CASSHVQGAPYNSPLHF.

The chain employs TRBV5-1 and TRBJ2-1; 8 nucleotides agree with TRBD2. Germline V lookup: CDR1 SGHRS, CDR2 YFSETQ. This CDR3 has 14 residues. V was clipped by 0 bases and J by 6 bases; unmatched bases: 2. The CDR3, as DNA: TGCGCCAGCAGCTTGGTTCTAGCGGGCAATGAGCAGTTCTTC. Amino acid sequence: CASSLVLAGNEQFF.

The V gene is TRBV9, the J gene TRBJ2-3, with 8 bases aligning to TRBD2. This CDR3 spans 15 amino acids. Germline V CDR1 and CDR2: SGDLS, YYNGEE. V lost 4 bases to trimming and J lost 1 base; unmatched junction nucleotides: 5. CDR3 region: CASSYSGEGTDTQYF. For the CDR3, the DNA is TGTGCCAGCAGCTATAGCGGGGAAGGCACAGATACGCAGTATTTT.

The chain carries TRBV12-3 or TRBV12-4 and TRBJ1-1; D unclear. The CDR3 has 11 amino acids. Deletions cut 4 bases from V and 7 bases from J, with 7 bases between. This CDR3 is CASSSRFEAFF. CDR3 nucleotide sequence: TGTGCCAGCAGTTCTCGGTTTGAAGCTTTCTTT.

On this clone: Additional DNA sequences in this sample encode the identical CDR3. This chain connects TRBV6-5 to TRBJ1-2; D gene unclear. CDR3 length: 12 residues. The germline gives CDR1 MNHEY, CDR2 SVGAGI. Trimming shortened V by 2 bases and J by 7 bases, and 8 bases separated the two germline ends. In nucleotides, the CDR3 is TGTGCCAGCAGTTACCCGGGTGGTGGCTACACCTTC. It codes for CASSYPGGGYTF.

V is TRBV27 and J is TRBJ2-7; TRBD2 might be the D (6 bases). Germline CDR1 reads MNHEY; CDR2 reads SMNVEV (reference sequence). There are 15 residues in the CDR3. The V end lost 6 bases, the J end lost 6 bases, and 21 bases lay between the germline ends. DNA of the CDR3: TGTGCCAGCAGCCCAAAAAGCCCTGGGACTTTCGAGCAGTACTTC. It specifies CASSPKSPGTFEQYF.

The CDR3 DNA follows: TGTGCCAGTAGTATCTCCCCCGACAGGCTTGGTGGCTACACCTTC. Its translation: CASSISPDRLGGYTF. The rearrangement joins TRBV19 to TRBJ1-2; possibly TRBD1 for D (6 bases). The CDR3 sequence is 15 residues long. V dropped 3 bases and J dropped 7 bases, with 18 bases sitting between them. Germline V lookup: CDR1 LNHDA, CDR2 SQIVND (reference sequence).

The chain joins TRBV25-1 to TRBJ2-7; TRBD1 matches at 7 bases. Trimming removed 9 bases from V and 4 bases from J; junction bases left unmatched: 3. In germline, CDR1 is MGHDK, CDR2 SYGVNS. This CDR3 comprises 11 residues. The CDR3 spells CASQTGYEQYF. CDR3 bases: TGTGCCAGTCAGACAGGGTACGAGCAGTACTTC.

This chain links TRBV4-2 with TRBJ2-7; 9 bases fit TRBD1. V lost 4 bases and J lost 2; bases outside the gene matches: 6. The CDR3 sequence is 15 residues long. The V gene's germline CDR1 is LGHNA and CDR2 YNFKEQ. As DNA, the CDR3 is TGTGCCAGCAGCCCGGAACAGGGGGCGACCTACGAGCAGTACTTC. Translating gives CASSPEQGATYEQYF.

The chain couples TRBV3-1 (or the pseudogene TRBV3-2) to TRBJ2-2, with TRBD2 as a possible D gene (5 bases). Trimming took 8 bases from V and 3 from J, leaving 13 bases between them. The CDR3 spans 14 residues. Per germline, CDR1 LGHDT and CDR2 YNNKEL (reference sequence). CDR3 region: CASEGILHTGELFF. The DNA for the CDR3 is TGTGCCAGCGAGGGTATCCTACACACCGGGGAGCTGTTTTTT.

This clone was picked up one time. The rearrangement links TRBV6-5 to TRBJ2-2, with D perhaps matching TRBD2 (5 bases). Deletions cut 0 bases from V and 5 bases from J, with 10 bases between. CDR3 size: 15 residues. CDR1 and CDR2 from the germline V gene are MNHEY and SVGAGI. CDR3 coding DNA: TGTGCCAGCAGTTACTCGAGGAGGAATACCGGGGAGCTGTTTTTT. This encodes CASSYSRRNTGELFF.

This clone has more than one count but fewer than ten. V gene TRBV6-4 combines with J gene TRBJ1-1; TRBD1 aligns across 7 bases. V shed 5 bases, J shed 3 bases, and the junction held 9 bases outside the gene matches. The CDR3 extends over 15 amino acids. Germline CDR1 MRHNA, CDR2 SNTAGT. The CDR3 loop is CASSKEGAWDTEAFF. CDR3 nucleotide sequence: TGTGCCAGCAGTAAAGAGGGGGCATGGGACACTGAAGCTTTCTTT.